This T cell receptor (beta chain) was profiled in a study of shared clonotypes between healthy human individuals. Study findings and constraints: The sharing of around 5% of naive CD4 clonotypes was seen across several donors. Compared with clonotypes that all four donors shared, non-shared clonotypes had lower generation probabilities.

This CDR3 region has 16 residues. Trimming removed 1 base from V and 5 bases from J, with 18 bases in between. The V gene's germline CDR1 is SGHAT and CDR2 FQNNGV. As to this clone: Its matching antigen is unknown.

Assay execution took place at the deep level. This table comes from immunoSEQ multiplex PCR, and its TCRdb copy is limited to in-frame clones, with some not included. The sample gives about 1.5 million clones, 96% of which show up once; approximately 1.1% is in the top ten. J is TRBJ2-7 and V is TRBV11-2, with D tentatively TRBD1 (5 bases). This receptor was obtained from a man aged 30 to 45 in good health. Sequences were obtained from naive CD4+ T cells sorted from blood. Subset described: CD45RA+ positively selected. CDR3: CASSLVQGVHPNEQYF. The CDR3 bases are TGTGCCAGCAGCTTAGTCCAAGGGGTTCATCCCAACGAGCAGTACTTC.